This T cell receptor beta chain was identified during a study of T cells in Graves' hyperthyroidism and ophthalmopathy. This clonotype was picked up a small number of times. The germline V gene has CDR1 LNHDA and CDR2 SQIVND (reference sequence). V gave up 4 bases and J gave up 1 base; unmatched junction bases: 14. The CDR3 spans 18 residues. Amplification targeted TCR beta CDR3 regions from RNA transcripts. The HTBI primer set was used in a first-round RT-PCR of the TCR CDR3. One entry per CDR3 protein results from TCRdb running MiXCR on the multiplex PCR reads. This sample yields hundreds of thousands of distinct CDR3 sequences, of which approximately 25% are seen a single time; about 73% belongs to the top ten.

Sequenced sample: blood. The sequence derives from a man aged 45-65 years with Graves' hyperthyroidism. V gene TRBV19 combines with J gene TRBJ2-7; 9 nucleotides match TRBD1. Here the CDR3 DNA reads TGTGCCAGTAGTACAGGGGACAGGGCTACCCAGGGGTCCTACGAGCAGTACTTC. It codes for CASSTGDRATQGSYEQYF. Variable domain in full (rest from reference TRBV19 and TRBJ2-7): DGGITQSPKYLFRKEGQNVTLSCEQNLNHDAMYWYRQDPGQGLRLIYYSQIVNDFQKGDIAEGYSVSREKKESFPLTVTSAQKNPTAFYLCASSTGDRATQGSYEQYFGPGTRLTVT.